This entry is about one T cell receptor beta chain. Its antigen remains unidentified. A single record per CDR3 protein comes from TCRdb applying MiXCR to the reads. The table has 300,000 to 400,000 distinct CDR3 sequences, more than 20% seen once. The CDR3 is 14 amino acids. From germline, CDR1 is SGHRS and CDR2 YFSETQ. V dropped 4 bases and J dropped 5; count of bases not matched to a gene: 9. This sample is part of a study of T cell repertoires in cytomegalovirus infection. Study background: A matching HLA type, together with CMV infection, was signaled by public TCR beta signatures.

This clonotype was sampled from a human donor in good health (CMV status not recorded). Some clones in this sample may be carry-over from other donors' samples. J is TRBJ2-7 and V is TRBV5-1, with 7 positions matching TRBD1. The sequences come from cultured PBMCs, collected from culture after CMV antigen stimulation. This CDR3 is CASSLQLQGNEQYF. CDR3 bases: TGCGCCAGCAGCCTCCAACTACAGGGGAACGAGCAGTACTTC.